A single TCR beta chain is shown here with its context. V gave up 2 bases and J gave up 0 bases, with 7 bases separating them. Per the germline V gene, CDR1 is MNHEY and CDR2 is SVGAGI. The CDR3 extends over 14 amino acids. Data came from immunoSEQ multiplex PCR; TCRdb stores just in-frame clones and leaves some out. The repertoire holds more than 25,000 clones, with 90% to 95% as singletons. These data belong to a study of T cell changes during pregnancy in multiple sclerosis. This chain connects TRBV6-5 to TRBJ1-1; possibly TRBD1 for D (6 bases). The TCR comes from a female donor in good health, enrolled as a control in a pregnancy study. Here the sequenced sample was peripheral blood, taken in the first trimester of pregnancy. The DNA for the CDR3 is TGTGCCAGCAGTTACCAGGGGTTGAACACTGAAGCTTTCTTT. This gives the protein CASSYQGLNTEAFF.